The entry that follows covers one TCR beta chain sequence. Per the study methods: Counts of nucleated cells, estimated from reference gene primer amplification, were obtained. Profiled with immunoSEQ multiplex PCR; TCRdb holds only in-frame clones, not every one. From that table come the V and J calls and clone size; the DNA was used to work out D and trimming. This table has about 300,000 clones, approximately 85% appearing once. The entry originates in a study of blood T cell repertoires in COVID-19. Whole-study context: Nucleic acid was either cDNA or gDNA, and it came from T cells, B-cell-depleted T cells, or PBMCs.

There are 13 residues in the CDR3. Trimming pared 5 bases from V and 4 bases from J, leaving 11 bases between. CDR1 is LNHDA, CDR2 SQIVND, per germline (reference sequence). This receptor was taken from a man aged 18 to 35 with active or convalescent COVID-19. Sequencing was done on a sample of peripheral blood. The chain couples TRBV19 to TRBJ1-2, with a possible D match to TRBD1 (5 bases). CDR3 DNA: TGTGCCAGTAGTGCAACAGACAGCTATGGCTACACCTTC. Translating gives CASSATDSYGYTF. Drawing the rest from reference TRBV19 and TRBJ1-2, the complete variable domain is DGGITQSPKYLFRKEGQNVTLSCEQNLNHDAMYWYRQDPGQGLRLIYYSQIVNDFQKGDIAEGYSVSREKKESFPLTVTSAQKNPTAFYLCASSATDSYGYTFGSGTRLTVV.